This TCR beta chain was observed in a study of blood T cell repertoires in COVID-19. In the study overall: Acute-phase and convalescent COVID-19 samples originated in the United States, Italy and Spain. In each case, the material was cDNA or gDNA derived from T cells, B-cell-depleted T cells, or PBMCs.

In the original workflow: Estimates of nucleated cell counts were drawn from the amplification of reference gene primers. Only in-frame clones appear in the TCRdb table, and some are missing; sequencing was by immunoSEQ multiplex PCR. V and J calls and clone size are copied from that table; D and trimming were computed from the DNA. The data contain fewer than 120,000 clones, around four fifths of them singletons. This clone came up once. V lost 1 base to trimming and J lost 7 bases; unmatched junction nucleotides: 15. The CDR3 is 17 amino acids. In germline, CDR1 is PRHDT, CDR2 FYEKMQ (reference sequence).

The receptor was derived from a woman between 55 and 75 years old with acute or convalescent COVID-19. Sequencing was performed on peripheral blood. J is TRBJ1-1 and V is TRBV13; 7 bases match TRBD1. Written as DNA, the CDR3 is TGTGCCAGCAGCTTAGTACAGGGGAGCGACGGATTGTATGAAGCTTTCTTT. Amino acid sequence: CASSLVQGSDGLYEAFF.